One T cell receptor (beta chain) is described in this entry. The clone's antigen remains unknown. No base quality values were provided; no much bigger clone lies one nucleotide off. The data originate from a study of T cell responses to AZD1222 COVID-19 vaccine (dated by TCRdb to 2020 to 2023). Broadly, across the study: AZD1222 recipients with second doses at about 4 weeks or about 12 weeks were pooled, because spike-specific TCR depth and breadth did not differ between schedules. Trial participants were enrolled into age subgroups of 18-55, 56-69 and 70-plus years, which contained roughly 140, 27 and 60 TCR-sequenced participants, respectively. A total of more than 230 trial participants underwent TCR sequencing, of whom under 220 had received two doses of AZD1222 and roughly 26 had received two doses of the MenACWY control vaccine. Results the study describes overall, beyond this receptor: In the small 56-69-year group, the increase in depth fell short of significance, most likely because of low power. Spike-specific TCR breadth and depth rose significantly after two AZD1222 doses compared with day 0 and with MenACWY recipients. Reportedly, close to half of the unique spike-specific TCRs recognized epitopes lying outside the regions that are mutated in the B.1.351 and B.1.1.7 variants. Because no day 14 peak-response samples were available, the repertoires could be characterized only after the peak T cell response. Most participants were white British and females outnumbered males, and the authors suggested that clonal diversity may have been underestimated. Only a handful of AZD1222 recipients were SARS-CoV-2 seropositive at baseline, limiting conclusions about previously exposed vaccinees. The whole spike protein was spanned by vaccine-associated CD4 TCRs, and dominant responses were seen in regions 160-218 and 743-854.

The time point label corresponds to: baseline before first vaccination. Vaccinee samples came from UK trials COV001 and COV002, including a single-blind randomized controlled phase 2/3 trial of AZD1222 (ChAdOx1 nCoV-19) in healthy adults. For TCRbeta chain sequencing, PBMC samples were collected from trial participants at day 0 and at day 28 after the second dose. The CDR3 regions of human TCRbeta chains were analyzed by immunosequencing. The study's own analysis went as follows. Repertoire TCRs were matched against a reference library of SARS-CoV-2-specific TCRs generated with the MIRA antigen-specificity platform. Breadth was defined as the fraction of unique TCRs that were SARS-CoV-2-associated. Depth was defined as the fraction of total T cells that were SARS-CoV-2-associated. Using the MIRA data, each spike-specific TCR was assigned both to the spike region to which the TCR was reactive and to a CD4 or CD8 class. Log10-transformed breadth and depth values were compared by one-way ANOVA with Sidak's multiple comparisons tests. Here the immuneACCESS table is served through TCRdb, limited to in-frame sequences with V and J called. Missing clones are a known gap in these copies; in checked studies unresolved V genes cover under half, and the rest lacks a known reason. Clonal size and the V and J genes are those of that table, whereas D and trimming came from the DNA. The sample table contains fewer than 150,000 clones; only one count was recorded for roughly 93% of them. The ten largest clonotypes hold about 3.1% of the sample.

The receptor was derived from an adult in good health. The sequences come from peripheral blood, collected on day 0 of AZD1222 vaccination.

The DNA reads TGTGCCAGCAGCTTAGTTCCCAGCTACACTGAAGCTTTCTTT. The resulting protein is CASSLVPSYTEAFF. The V gene is TRBV7-2 and the J gene is TRBJ1-1, with the D gene too uncertain to name. CDR1 SGHTA and CDR2 FQGNSA are derived from the germline V gene. Including cysteine and phenylalanine, the CDR3 has 14 amino acids. CDR3 DNA is the only sequence kept; it has 42 bases, read in frame from the first base. V loses 1 base of germline sequence and J loses 3 bases, and the interval between the two ends is 9 bases.